The TCR beta chain under discussion was sequenced for a study of cytomegalovirus exposure and HLA in healthy donors. Study information: Earlier sequencing of some 170 million T cells yielded approximately 120 million unique TCR beta sequences. Genotyping of 430 or so donors showed that around 81% belonged to the Caucasian-associated ancestry cluster. General study results and limits: In an earlier analysis, productive rearrangement rates for most beta V segments clustered near 87% or 30%. Owing to their indistinguishability, certain V segments, notably TRBV6-2 and TRBV6-3, were excluded.

Comments on this clone: Its matching antigen is unknown.

Germline V CDR1 and CDR2: LNHNV, YYDKDF (reference sequence). Trimming removed 10 bases from V and 5 bases from J, with 17 bases in between. This CDR3 comprises 13 residues. The PCR ran on 60 Vbeta and 13 Jbeta primers. Libraries were prepared by immunoSEQ multiplex PCR; TCRdb keeps only in-frame clonotypes and omits some of them. In the table there are some 130,000 clones, approximately 61% of which are singletons. Sample: PBMCs. This receptor was identified in a woman between 40 and 50 years old in good health and CMV-seronegative. This chain links TRBV15 with TRBJ2-5; D is perhaps TRBD1 (6 bases). CDR3 nucleotides: TGTGCCATTGGACAGACCCTGAGGGAGACCCAGTACTTC. This sequence encodes CAIGQTLRETQYF.